Below, 13 T cell receptor beta chains from the same sample are listed, as sequenced in a study of blood T cells in healthy people across ages. Combining a sample-barcoded 5' primer with a J-beta primer mix, a second PCR ran for roughly 6 to 12 cycles. TCRdb re-called the 5' RACE reads through MiXCR, storing one row per CDR3 protein. The sample contains under 2,000,000 distinct CDR3 sequences, 49% of which appear only once. The sample consisted of blood. The source of these receptors is a woman in her thirties or forties in good health.

This chain links TRBV2 with TRBJ2-6; D is possibly TRBD2 (6 bases). CDR1 is SNHLY and CDR2 is FYNNEI in the germline V gene. The CDR3 spans 18 residues. V shed 6 bases and J shed 3 bases, with 21 bases lying between them. CDR3 sequence: CASSPVAMGLFGANVLTF. The CDR3 DNA reads as TGTGCCAGCAGCCCTGTGGCGATGGGACTCTTTGGGGCCAACGTCCTGACTTTC.

This clonotype was observed a handful of times. The chain has TRBV7-2 and TRBJ2-7, with 7 bases that match TRBD2. The CDR3 has 14 amino acids. The V and J ends lost 3 bases and 0 bases, in that order; junction bases with no gene match: 2. Germline CDR1 is SGHTA and CDR2 is FQGNSA. This CDR3 is CASSFSGRSYEQYF. CDR3 nucleotide sequence: TGTGCCAGCAGCTTTAGCGGGCGCTCCTACGAGCAGTACTTC.

This clonotype was recorded a few times. The chain links TRBV18 to TRBJ2-6; D perhaps matches TRBD1 (5 bases). Between the trimmed V and J ends, which lost 5 bases and 2 bases, there was a span of 7 bases. Germline V CDR1 and CDR2: KGHSH, LQKENI. The CDR3 has 14 amino acids. The CDR3 DNA is TGTGCCAGCTCAAGACAGACTGGGGCCAACGTCCTGACTTTC. Protein: CASSRQTGANVLTF. Filled out from reference TRBV18 and TRBJ2-6, the complete variable domain reads NAGVMQNPRHLVRRRGQEARLRCSPMKGHSHVYWYRQLPEEGLKFMVYLQKENIIDESGMPKERFSAEFPKEGPSILRIQQVVRGDSAAYFCASSRQTGANVLTFGAGSRLTVL.

This chain joins TRBV20-1 and TRBJ2-3; 7 bases agree with TRBD1. Trimming at V came to 1 base and at J to 6 bases, leaving 10 bases not matched to a gene. The CDR3 length is 15 residues. Germline V CDR1 and CDR2: DFQATT, SNEGSKA (reference sequence). This CDR3 is CSARGRRGRVDTQYF. CDR3 DNA: TGCAGTGCTAGAGGGCGTAGGGGGCGGGTGGATACGCAGTATTTT.

V and J are TRBV27 and TRBJ2-1; D ambiguous. Germline V gene sequence: CDR1 MNHEY, CDR2 SMNVEV (reference sequence). This CDR3 has 17 residues. Trimming removed 5 bases from V and 4 bases from J, with 21 bases in between. The CDR3 region is CASSPSVEASFYNEQFF. CDR3 sequence (DNA): TGTGCCAGCAGTCCCTCCGTTGAAGCGAGCTTTTACAATGAGCAGTTCTTC.

This chain connects TRBV20-1 to TRBJ2-3; 7 bases are shared with TRBD2. Germline CDR1 reads DFQATT; CDR2 reads SNEGSKA (reference sequence). The ends lost 3 bases at V and 3 bases at J; junction bases unmatched: 6. CDR3 length: 14 residues. CDR3: CSASRGGDTDTQYF. The CDR3 bases are TGCAGTGCTAGCCGCGGGGGAGATACAGATACGCAGTATTTT.

The chain employs TRBV7-2 and TRBJ2-5; no clear D. V shed 3 bases and J shed 5 bases, with 19 bases lying between them. Germline V lookup: CDR1 SGHTA, CDR2 FQGNSA. The CDR3 is 16 amino acids. As DNA, the CDR3 is TGTGCCAGCAGCTTGCGACCCGGCGGACGAACGGAGACCCAGTACTTC. Its translation is CASSLRPGGRTETQYF.

The sample holds a few counts of this clonotype. The chain recombines TRBV20-1 with TRBJ2-1; 9 bases map to TRBD2. CDR1 is DFQATT and CDR2 is SNEGSKA in the germline V gene (reference sequence). V was pared by 6 bases and J by 15 bases, with 3 bases of the junction left unmatched. The CDR3 has 9 amino acids. The CDR3 loop reads CSASTSGFF. In DNA form, the CDR3 reads TGCAGTGCCTCGACTAGCGGGTTCTTC.

The rearrangement links TRBV6-5 to TRBJ2-2, with 8 bases identical to TRBD1. The junction had 9 bases not matched to a gene; V was cut back by 5 bases and J by 7 bases. The CDR3 has 15 residues. Germline V gene sequence: CDR1 MNHEY, CDR2 SVGAGI. DNA for the CDR3: TGTGCCAGCAGTCCTCGGACAGGGATCATCGGGGAGCTGTTTTTT. Translating it yields CASSPRTGIIGELFF.

The chain combines TRBV12-3 or TRBV12-4 with TRBJ1-2; the D gene is possibly TRBD1 (5 bases). The CDR3 covers 15 residues. V was trimmed by 6 bases and J by 0 bases, leaving 14 bases between them. CDR3 nucleotide sequence: TGTGCCAGCAGCCTCACGGACACTGCTAACTATGGCTACACCTTC. Its translation is CASSLTDTANYGYTF.

The J gene is TRBJ2-1, the V gene TRBV5-1; D not resolved. Between the trimmed V and J ends, which lost 0 bases and 6 bases, there was a span of 13 bases. CDR3 length: 15 residues. Germline assignment: CDR1 SGHRS and CDR2 YFSETQ. The CDR3 region is CASSLVSARGNEQFF. CDR3 DNA: TGCGCCAGCAGCTTGGTGTCCGCTCGAGGCAATGAGCAGTTCTTC.

The rearrangement links TRBV4-2 to TRBJ1-4; no reliable D call. V shed 0 bases and J shed 8 bases, with 7 bases lying between them. Germline CDR1 is LGHNA and CDR2 is YNFKEQ. The CDR3 sequence is 13 residues long. CDR3 bases: TGTGCCAGCAGCCAAGATCCCAGGGAAAAACTGTTTTTT. Translated: CASSQDPREKLFF.

The V and J genes are TRBV5-1 and TRBJ2-1; 7 bases fit TRBD2. V lost 2 bases to trimming and J lost 7 bases; unmatched junction nucleotides: 9. This CDR3 is 15 amino acids long. Germline V gene lookup returns CDR1 SGHRS and CDR2 YFSETQ. CDR3 region: CASSFLAEIKNEQFF. In nucleotides, the CDR3 is TGCGCCAGCAGCTTCCTAGCGGAAATAAAGAATGAGCAGTTCTTC.